The 15 T cell receptor beta chains listed next were all sequenced from one sample in a study of early T cells in non-severe SARS-CoV-2 infection (dated by TCRdb to the early 2020s). Libraries were constructed by 5' RACE. Sequencing was performed on a NextSeq 500. In TCRdb, the public reads were trimmed at Q25 with fastp and aligned with MiXCR, with productive beta chains retained. Each record represents a unique CDR3 protein, reported with the most common genes and DNA among its rows. The sample profile shows about 76,000 distinct CDR3 sequences; approximately 11% of them were found once. The ten top clones hold about 4.8% of the sample. The specimen was whole blood. The receptors here all came from an adult who was a healthcare worker with PCR-confirmed SARS-CoV-2 infection or an uninfected control (not recorded which).

This clonotype was seen more than once but under ten times. The chain links TRBV5-4 to TRBJ2-5; D possibly uses TRBD1 or TRBD2 (5 bases each). This CDR3 comprises 14 residues. V was shortened by 4 bases and J by 3 bases, with 13 bases between the two germline ends. Germline loops: CDR1 SGHNT, CDR2 YYREEE (reference sequence). The CDR3 bases are TGTGCCAGCAGCCCCGGGACGTCCGAAGAGACCCAGTACTTC. It encodes CASSPGTSEETQYF.

This clonotype was detected ten times or more. V gene TRBV18 combines with J gene TRBJ2-7, with 7 bases identical to TRBD1. Germline V gene sequence: CDR1 KGHSH, CDR2 LQKENI. V was pared by 4 bases and J by 3 bases, with 12 bases of the junction left unmatched. The CDR3 is 16 residues long. CDR3 DNA: TGTGCCAGCTCACAGGACAGGCGAAATCCTTACTACGAGCAGTACTTC. It specifies CASSQDRRNPYYEQYF.

This clonotype was seen a single time. This could be a read error, since a much larger clone is one nucleotide away. V usage is TRBV7-2 and J usage is TRBJ2-7; no reliable D call. The CDR3 is 17 residues long. The germline V and J ends were trimmed by 5 bases and 3 bases, with 23 bases remaining between them. CDR1 SGHTA and CDR2 FQGNSA come from the germline V gene. The CDR3 DNA follows: TGTGCCAGCAGCGATCTTAAGAGTAGCTCACATGTCTACGAGCAGTACTTC. Translation gives CASSDLKSSSHVYEQYF.

This clonotype has a handful of counts. V usage is TRBV19 and J usage is TRBJ2-1, with TRBD2 matching 13 bases. V dropped 5 bases and J dropped 6; count of bases not matched to a gene: 4. The CDR3 is 15 residues long. Per the germline V gene, CDR1 is LNHDA and CDR2 is SQIVND (reference sequence). DNA for the CDR3: TGTGCCAGTAGTGTAACTAGCGGGGGGGTCAATGAGCAGTTCTTC. It yields the protein CASSVTSGGVNEQFF.

The rearrangement links TRBV14 to TRBJ2-7; 11 bases align to TRBD1. V gave up 4 bases and J gave up 2 bases; unmatched junction bases: 4. Germline lookup yields CDR1 SGHDN and CDR2 FVKESK. The CDR3 runs to 15 residues. The DNA for the CDR3 is TGTGCCAGCAGCCCCGGACAGGGGGCTGCCTACGAGCAGTACTTC. Its translation: CASSPGQGAAYEQYF. The variable domain in full, completed from reference TRBV14 and TRBJ2-7, reads EAGVTQFPSHSVIEKGQTVTLRCDPISGHDNLYWYRRVMGKEIKFLLHFVKESKQDESGMPNNRFLAERTGGTYSTLKVQPAELEDSGVYFCASSPGQGAAYEQYFGPGTRLTVT.

The rearrangement uses TRBV29-1 and TRBJ1-2, with D perhaps TRBD1 (5 bases). The V end was cut by 6 bases, the J end by 6 bases, with 17 bases between. The CDR3 spans 13 residues. Germline V gives CDR1 SQVTM, CDR2 ANQGSEA. The CDR3, as DNA: TGCAGCGTCGACCCCGGGGCCCCCGATGGCTACACCTTC. Protein: CSVDPGAPDGYTF.

J is TRBJ2-7 and V is TRBV7-9, with a weak D call TRBD2 (5 bases). This CDR3 comprises 16 residues. Germline CDR1 reads SEHNR; CDR2 reads FQNEAQ (reference sequence). V lost 4 bases and J 3 bases, leaving 19 bases between the germline ends. The CDR3 region is CASSYEGWSPSYEQYF. Written as DNA, the CDR3 is TGTGCCAGCAGCTACGAGGGATGGTCACCTAGCTACGAGCAGTACTTC.

This rearrangement joins TRBV12-3 or TRBV12-4 to TRBJ1-2; the D gene is possibly TRBD1 (5 bases). The CDR3 is made up of 14 amino acids. The germline V and J ends were trimmed by 5 bases and 8 bases, with 18 bases remaining between them. The CDR3 nucleotides read TGTGCCAGCAGTGCGGACATGGTAATTTTGGGCTACACCTTC. It translates to CASSADMVILGYTF.

The V gene is TRBV12-3 or TRBV12-4, the J gene TRBJ2-3; possible D gene TRBD1, 5 bases. V was trimmed by 6 bases and J by 4 bases, leaving 17 bases between them. This CDR3 is 15 amino acids long. Written as DNA, the CDR3 is TGTGCCAGCAGGGCACCAGGGAACCGTCCAGATACGCAGTATTTT. This translates into CASRAPGNRPDTQYF.

This clonotype was counted between two and nine times. V usage is TRBV6-5 and J usage is TRBJ2-5; 7 nucleotides agree with TRBD1. The CDR3 sequence is 16 residues long. Germline V gene lookup returns CDR1 MNHEY and CDR2 SVGAGI. V gave up 5 bases and J gave up 5 bases; unmatched junction bases: 14. The CDR3, as DNA: TGTGCCAGCAGTCCCCACCCGACAGGGTTAATGGAGACCCAGTACTTC. It is translated as CASSPHPTGLMETQYF.

This clonotype was detected a few times. The rearrangement joins TRBV27 to TRBJ1-2; D ambiguous. The CDR3 length is 14 residues. CDR1 is MNHEY, CDR2 SMNVEV, per germline (reference sequence). V was shortened by 4 bases and J by 7 bases, with 16 bases between the two germline ends. Written as DNA, the CDR3 is TGTGCCAGCAGTTCTCCCGGACTCCGCACTGGCTACACCTTC. Its translation: CASSSPGLRTGYTF.

Within the sample, this clonotype is medium-sized. The chain combines TRBV6-2 or TRBV6-3 with TRBJ2-7; a possible D gene is TRBD1 (6 bases). The germline V gene encodes CDR1 MNHEY and CDR2 SVGEGT. Trimming stripped 6 bases from V and 3 bases from J, with 12 bases between. The CDR3 is made up of 13 amino acids. The CDR3 loop reads CASSHREHYEQYF. The DNA for the CDR3 is TGTGCCAGCAGCCACAGGGAACACTACGAGCAGTACTTC.

This clonotype was seen a few times. The chain has TRBV4-2 and TRBJ1-5, with D possibly matching TRBD1 (5 bases). Germline V gives CDR1 LGHNA, CDR2 YNFKEQ. The CDR3 has 14 amino acids. Trimming removed 1 base at V and 1 base at J, with 5 bases between. The CDR3 nucleotides read TGTGCCAGCAGCCAAGGGGGCAGCAATCAGCCCCAGCATTTT. Residues: CASSQGGSNQPQHF.

The chain joins TRBV29-1 to TRBJ2-2, with D perhaps matching TRBD1 or TRBD2 (5 bases each). Per germline, CDR1 SQVTM and CDR2 ANQGSEA. V gave up 8 bases and J gave up 6 bases, with 13 bases separating them. The CDR3 has 12 amino acids. Here the CDR3 DNA reads TGCAGCTCCCGAGAGGGGTCCGGGGAGCTGTTTTTT. Amino acid sequence: CSSREGSGELFF.

The chain recombines TRBV6-5 with TRBJ2-7; a weak D match, TRBD1 (6 bases). V was cut by 6 bases and J by 3 bases, with 12 bases left in between. CDR1 is MNHEY and CDR2 is SVGAGI in the germline V gene. This CDR3 contains 13 residues. CDR3: CASSPAGDYEQYF. DNA of the CDR3: TGTGCCAGCAGCCCCGCAGGGGACTACGAGCAGTACTTC.